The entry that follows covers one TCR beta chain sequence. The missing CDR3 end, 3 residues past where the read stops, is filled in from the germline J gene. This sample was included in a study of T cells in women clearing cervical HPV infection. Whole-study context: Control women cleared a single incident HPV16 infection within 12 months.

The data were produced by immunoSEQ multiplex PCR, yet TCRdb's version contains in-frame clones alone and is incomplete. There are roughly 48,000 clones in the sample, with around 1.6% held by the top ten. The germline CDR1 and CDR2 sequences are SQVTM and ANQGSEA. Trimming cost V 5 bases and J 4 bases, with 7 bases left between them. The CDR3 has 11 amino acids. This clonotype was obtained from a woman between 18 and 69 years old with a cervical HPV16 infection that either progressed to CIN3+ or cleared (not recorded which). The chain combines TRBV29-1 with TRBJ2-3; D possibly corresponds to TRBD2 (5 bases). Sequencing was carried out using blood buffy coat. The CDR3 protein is CSVSGADTQYF. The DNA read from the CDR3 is TGCAGCGTTTCCGGGGCAGATACG.